A selection of T cell receptor beta chains follows, all from one sample in a study of T cell responses to AZD1222 COVID-19 vaccine. Sequenced by immunoSEQ multiplex PCR; TCRdb stores in-frame clones only, minus some. The sample holds around 150,000 clones, 85% to 95% seen once. The sample here was peripheral blood, taken 28 days after the second AZD1222 dose. These receptor sequences come from an adult who received the AZD1222 COVID-19 vaccine. CDR3s include the opening cysteine and the closing phenylalanine or tryptophan. The D gene is left open where the match is weak.

J gene	V gene	D gene	CDR3 protein	CDR3 DNA
TRBJ1-2	TRBV10-3	.	CAIKGAGVDGYTF	TGTGCCATCAAGGGAGCAGGGGTGGATGGCTACACCTTC
TRBJ2-2	TRBV5-1	.	CASSLIPGELFF	TGCGCCAGCAGTCTCATCCCCGGGGAGCTGTTTTTT
TRBJ2-1	TRBV3-1/TRBV3-2	.	CASSQGYDEQFF	TGTGCCAGCAGCCAAGGGTACGATGAGCAGTTCTTC
TRBJ1-1	TRBV5-1	TRBD1	CASSPRGGGVTEAFF	TGCGCCAGCAGCCCCCGGGGAGGGGGCGTGACTGAAGCTTTCTTT
TRBJ2-7	TRBV11-2	.	CASSPDQVRNEQYF	TGTGCCAGCAGCCCAGACCAGGTACGGAACGAGCAGTACTTC
TRBJ2-3	TRBV6-2/TRBV6-3	TRBD2	CASSYSFAGDTDTQYF	TGTGCCAGCAGTTACTCTTTCGCGGGGGACACAGATACGCAGTATTTT
TRBJ2-5	TRBV4-1	TRBD2	CASSRYLGLAGVGETQYF	TGCGCCAGCAGCCGATACCTCGGACTAGCGGGGGTTGGAGAGACCCAGTACTTC
TRBJ1-2	TRBV6-5	.	CASSYFGEGGYTF	TGTGCCAGCAGTTACTTCGGGGAGGGCGGCTACACCTTC
TRBJ1-4	TRBV5-6	TRBD1	CASSLGAGGRGEKLFF	TGTGCCAGCAGCTTGGGGGCAGGGGGGCGCGGTGAAAAACTGTTTTTT
TRBJ1-6	TRBV30	TRBD1	CAWTRDRGLGSPLHF	TGTGCCTGGACCAGGGACAGGGGCCTAGGTTCACCCCTCCACTTT
TRBJ1-2	TRBV28	.	CASSPPTGGYTF	TGTGCCAGCAGTCCTCCGACTGGCGGCTACACCTTC
TRBJ2-5	TRBV24-1	.	CATSDLQFGGQETQYF	TGTGCCACCAGTGATTTGCAGTTCGGCGGGCAAGAGACCCAGTACTTC
TRBJ1-1	TRBV18	.	CASSPGIYTEAFF	TGTGCCAGCTCACCAGGGATTTACACTGAAGCTTTCTTT
TRBJ1-5	TRBV2	.	CASSIDSGGQPQHF	TGTGCCAGCAGCATCGACAGCGGGGGACAGCCCCAGCATTTT
TRBJ1-2	TRBV9	.	CASSPPDYNYGYTF	TGTGCCAGCAGCCCCCCGGACTATAACTATGGCTACACCTTC
TRBJ2-5	TRBV5-4	TRBD1	CASSRPGTGRETQYF	TGTGCCAGCAGCCGACCCGGGACAGGGCGAGAGACCCAGTACTTC
TRBJ2-1	TRBV5-4	.	CASSHSSSGLRGNEQFF	TGTGCCAGCAGCCATTCTTCGTCGGGCCTACGAGGCAATGAGCAGTTCTTC
TRBJ1-2	TRBV12-3/TRBV12-4	TRBD1	CASSSDRGYGYTF	TGTGCCAGCAGCAGCGACAGGGGGTATGGCTACACCTTC
TRBJ1-1	TRBV28	TRBD1	CASTMAGGGLSYTEAFF	TGTGCCAGCACTATGGCAGGGGGCGGTTTATCATACACTGAAGCTTTCTTT
TRBJ1-5	TRBV30	.	CAWSVHSNQPQHF	TGTGCCTGGAGTGTACATAGCAATCAGCCCCAGCATTTT
TRBJ2-3	TRBV19	.	CASRGPVSTDTQYF	TGTGCCAGTCGGGGTCCGGTTAGCACAGATACGCAGTATTTT
TRBJ1-5	TRBV12-3/TRBV12-4	.	CASSFNLQPQHF	TGTGCCAGCAGTTTCAATTTGCAGCCCCAGCATTTT
TRBJ2-3	TRBV7-9	TRBD1	CASSQTGGSDTQYF	TGTGCCAGCAGCCAGACAGGGGGCTCGGATACGCAGTATTTT
TRBJ2-2	TRBV6-2/TRBV6-3	.	CASSYLVTGELFF	TGTGCCAGCAGTTACTTGGTGACCGGGGAGCTGTTTTTT
TRBJ1-5	TRBV19	.	CASSSRPPSLNQPQHF	TGTGCCAGTAGTTCCCGACCGCCATCCCTTAATCAGCCCCAGCATTTT
TRBJ1-2	TRBV5-5	TRBD1	CASSLGGQGSNYGYTF	TGTGCCAGCAGCTTGGGGGGACAGGGATCAAACTATGGCTACACCTTC
TRBJ1-1	TRBV5-6	TRBD1	CASSFRDRVTEAFF	TGTGCCAGCAGCTTCCGGGACAGGGTAACTGAAGCTTTCTTT
TRBJ1-3	TRBV2	.	CASSERGAKLGF	TGTGCCAGCAGTGAAAGAGGCGCAAAATTGGGTTTT
TRBJ1-2	TRBV5-1	TRBD1	CASSFDVEGASYGYTF	TGCGCCAGCAGCTTTGACGTCGAGGGGGCTTCATATGGCTACACCTTC
TRBJ1-2	TRBV19	TRBD1	CASCSYPSQGANRGYTF	TGTGCCAGTTGCTCCTACCCGTCACAGGGGGCGAATCGTGGCTACACCTTC
TRBJ1-2	TRBV2	.	CASSEQVDSAYGYTF	TGTGCCAGCAGTGAACAGGTGGATAGCGCCTATGGCTACACCTTC
TRBJ2-2	TRBV10-3	.	CAISDSNTGELFF	TGTGCCATCAGTGACTCGAACACCGGGGAGCTGTTTTTT
TRBJ1-3	TRBV7-9	TRBD1	CASGRTGAGNTIYF	TGTGCCAGCGGTCGGACAGGGGCTGGAAACACCATATATTTT
TRBJ1-2	TRBV28	.	CASSLEGGYTF	TGTGCCAGCAGTTTAGAGGGCGGCTACACCTTC
TRBJ1-1	TRBV24-1	.	CATSDHTGNTEAFF	TGTGCCACCAGTGATCATACAGGGAACACTGAAGCTTTCTTT
TRBJ2-5	TRBV7-9	.	CASSLGASGEETQYF	TGTGCCAGCAGCTTAGGGGCCTCAGGGGAAGAGACCCAGTACTTC
TRBJ1-1	TRBV30	.	CAWSQGSAEAFF	TGTGCCTGGAGTCAGGGCAGCGCTGAAGCTTTCTTT
TRBJ2-7	TRBV20-1	.	CSASMDYEQYF	TGCAGTGCTAGTATGGACTACGAGCAGTACTTC
TRBJ1-6	TRBV6-2/TRBV6-3	TRBD1	CASSETGTGGNSPLHF	TGTGCCAGCAGTGAGACCGGGACAGGGGGTAATTCACCCCTCCACTTT